This is a list of T cell receptor beta chains from one sample in a study of Japanese encephalitis immunity and Zika vaccine responses. Each CDR3 protein is one row after TCRdb ran MiXCR on the 5' RACE reads. This sample has about 360 distinct CDR3 sequences; about 1.8% occur once, and the top ten carry 25% to 30%. The sample was antigen-activated CD4+ T cells from blood, cultured, taken during a Zika inactivated vaccine study. These receptors all come from an adult man who received an inactivated Zika virus vaccine. Each CDR3 is given with its conserved first and last residue. The order of the fields is CDR3 DNA, CDR3 protein, V gene, clone size, J gene, D gene. D genes are given only for firm matches. Size values are once, few and many counts, or a class for expanded clones, and some rows have none.

TGCGCCAGCAGCTCGGACAGTTGGGGCTACACCTTC CASSSDSWGYTF TRBV5-1 large TRBJ1-2 -
TGTGCCAGCAGCGTAGCCCCCGAGAGTTCACCCCTCCACTTT CASSVAPESSPLHF TRBV9 medium-sized TRBJ1-6 -
TGTGCCAGCAGCGTAAGTCCGACACCGGACAATGAGCAGTTCTTC CASSVSPTPDNEQFF TRBV9 large TRBJ2-1 -
TGTGCCAGCAGCCTCTCTTGGGACGCTGGTGAAGCCTTCTTT CASSLSWDAGEAFF TRBV3-1 medium-sized TRBJ1-1 -
TGTGCCACCAGTGACCCCTCGGGACTGACCGGGGAGCTGTTTTTT CATSDPSGLTGELFF TRBV24-1 medium-sized TRBJ2-2 -
TGCGCCAGCAGCCAAGTGGGGTTGAATGGCTACACCTTC CASSQVGLNGYTF TRBV4-3 - TRBJ1-2 -
TGTGCCAGCAGTTTAGCGAGGGGCTTGGGCACTGAAGCTTTCTTT CASSLARGLGTEAFF TRBV12-3/TRBV12-4 medium-sized TRBJ1-1 -
TGTGCCAGCAGTGACGGGACAGGGGTTGGCTACACCTTC CASSDGTGVGYTF TRBV6-1 large TRBJ1-2 TRBD1
TGTGCCAGCAGTCCGGGCGGGGTTAGGGGATCCGGGGAGCTGTTTTTT CASSPGGVRGSGELFF TRBV12-3/TRBV12-4 medium-sized TRBJ2-2 -
TGTGCCAGTAGTATAGATGGCGGGGGGGGCCCCTACAATGAGCAGTTCTTC CASSIDGGGGPYNEQFF TRBV19 large TRBJ2-1 TRBD2
TGTGCCATCTCATTCGACGGAGACTTTAATCAGCCCCAGCATTTT CAISFDGDFNQPQHF TRBV10-3 large TRBJ1-5 -
TGTGCCAGCGGGGCCAGGGTGAACACTGAAGCTTTCTTT CASGARVNTEAFF TRBV6-2/TRBV6-3 medium-sized TRBJ1-1 -
TGTGCCAGCAGCGTAGGGGACAGGGGGCTGAATTCACCCCTCCACTTT CASSVGDRGLNSPLHF TRBV9 medium-sized TRBJ1-6 TRBD1
TGCGCCAGCAGCCAGTCGGGCGTATATGGCTACACCTTC CASSQSGVYGYTF TRBV4-3 large TRBJ1-2 -
TGCGCCAGCAGTGAGTCAAGGTGGGGCACTGAAGCTTTCTTT CASSESRWGTEAFF TRBV10-1 large TRBJ1-1 -
TGTGCCAGCAGCAAGAACCCCGGGACGGGCTACGAGCAGTACTTC CASSKNPGTGYEQYF TRBV7-2 large TRBJ2-7 -
TGTGCCACCAGTGATACACGGCGACAGGACCATACCGGGGAGCTGTTTTTT CATSDTRRQDHTGELFF TRBV24-1 medium-sized TRBJ2-2 -
TGCAGCCGCGGGAGGAGGGAGACCCAGTACTTC CSRGRRETQYF TRBV20-1 medium-sized TRBJ2-5 TRBD2
TGTGCCAGCAGCGTGGGAACAGGGGTATACGAGCAGTACTTC CASSVGTGVYEQYF TRBV9 medium-sized TRBJ2-7 TRBD1
TGTGCCAGCAGACCCTATGGGGGGGTCTTCACAGATACGCAGTATTTT CASRPYGGVFTDTQYF TRBV6-6 large TRBJ2-3 TRBD2
TGCAGTGCTGGAGAGCCTAGCACCCCCCGCGAGCAGTACTTC CSAGEPSTPREQYF TRBV20-1 large TRBJ2-7 -
TGTGCCAGCAGCTTGGGGTGGCAGGGCCTATACAATGAGCAGTTCTTC CASSLGWQGLYNEQFF TRBV5-6 large TRBJ2-1 -
TGTGCCAGCTCACCCACCCCCTACGAGCAGTACTTC CASSPTPYEQYF TRBV18 large TRBJ2-7 -
TGCAGTGCTACTGGGAGGTTGGATAACTATGGCTACACCTTC CSATGRLDNYGYTF TRBV20-1 large TRBJ1-2 -
TGCGCCAGCAGCCAAGTAATGGGGAATTCACCCCTCCACTTT CASSQVMGNSPLHF TRBV4-3 large TRBJ1-6 -
TGCGCCAGCAGCCCGGTTGGGAGTGCGGGGGGGTACAATGAGCAGTTCTTC CASSPVGSAGGYNEQFF TRBV5-1 large TRBJ2-1 TRBD2
TGTGCCAGCAGCTCCTATGAGTCTAGCACAGATACGCAGTATTTT CASSSYESSTDTQYF TRBV7-2 large TRBJ2-3 -
TGTGCCAGCAAAGAACAGAGCTCCTATAATTCACCCCTCCACTTT CASKEQSSYNSPLHF TRBV6-4 large TRBJ1-6 -
TGTGCCAGCAGCTTGGCCGGAGACTTAAAGGGCTACACCTTC CASSLAGDLKGYTF TRBV5-6 large TRBJ1-2 -
TGTGCCAGCAGCGTAGCACCGGGGAACACTGAAGCTTTCTTT CASSVAPGNTEAFF TRBV9 medium-sized TRBJ1-1 -
TGTGCCAGCTCACCCGGACAGGGGCACGGCTACACCTTC CASSPGQGHGYTF TRBV18 hyperexpanded TRBJ1-2 TRBD1
TGCAGCACCGCTTTTAGAGACAGGGGGCGCCAAGATGGCTACACCTTC CSTAFRDRGRQDGYTF TRBV29-1 - TRBJ1-2 TRBD1
TGCAGTGCCACGAAATGGGCGGAGAACACTGAAGCTTTCTTT CSATKWAENTEAFF TRBV20-1 medium-sized TRBJ1-1 -
TGCAGTGCCCTCGGACAGGGGATAACCTACGAGCAGTACTTC CSALGQGITYEQYF TRBV20-1 large TRBJ2-7 TRBD1
TGTGCCAGCAGTTTGGGGGGGGGCAACTATGGCTACACCTTC CASSLGGGNYGYTF TRBV6-5 few TRBJ1-2 -
TGTGCCAGCAGCTTAAGGGGGAATCAGCCCCAGCATTTT CASSLRGNQPQHF TRBV14 medium-sized TRBJ1-5 -
TGTGCCAGTTTGCGGGGGGCCCGCACAGATACGCAGTATTTT CASLRGARTDTQYF TRBV6-2/TRBV6-3 medium-sized TRBJ2-3 TRBD2
TGTGCCAGCAGCCATGGAGTTCGACCCTCTGGGGCCAACGTCCTGACTTTC CASSHGVRPSGANVLTF TRBV14 large TRBJ2-6 -
TGCGCCAGCAGCGAGACTAGCGGGGCGCGCAGTTGGACAGATACGCAGTATTTT CASSETSGARSWTDTQYF TRBV10-1 medium-sized TRBJ2-3 TRBD2
TGTGCCAGCAGTTTAATCTGGCGGGGGGTCCGCACAGATACGCAGTATTTT CASSLIWRGVRTDTQYF TRBV12-3/TRBV12-4 medium-sized TRBJ2-3 TRBD2
TGTGCCAGCAGTGACAGGGACTTCTATGGCTACACCTTC CASSDRDFYGYTF TRBV6-1 medium-sized TRBJ1-2 -
TGTGCCAGCAGCGTAGGAGGGTCGGGAGGCGAGCAGTACTTC CASSVGGSGGEQYF TRBV9 medium-sized TRBJ2-7 TRBD2
TGTGCTAGTGGTCCTGGGGACAGGGTCACCGGGGAGCTGTTTTTT CASGPGDRVTGELFF TRBV12-5 large TRBJ2-2 TRBD1
TGTGCCAGCAGCTTCCCCATGAACACTGAAGCTTTCTTT CASSFPMNTEAFF TRBV5-6 medium-sized TRBJ1-1 -
TGTGCCAGCAGCCCCTGGGGACAGCGGTCCTACAATGAGCAGTTCTTC CASSPWGQRSYNEQFF TRBV7-9 medium-sized TRBJ2-1 TRBD1